Below, 11 T cell receptor beta chains from the same sample are listed, as sequenced in a study of identical twins. One entry per CDR3 protein results from TCRdb running MiXCR on the 5' RACE reads. The top ten clones hold about 2.7% of a sample with about 470,000 distinct CDR3 sequences, more than 20% of them seen once. This sample also belongs to another study, concerning T cells expressing NK-cell markers.

Material: CD4+ T cells sorted from blood. These receptors were collected from a woman aged 18-29 years in good health.

This chain joins TRBV9 and TRBJ2-7; 8 bases are a match to TRBD2. Looked up from germline, CDR1 is SGDLS and CDR2 is YYNGEE. CDR3 length: 14 amino acids. V shed 2 bases and J 5 bases; nucleotides not matched to a gene: 6. CDR3: CASSVGGGSHEQYF. Here the CDR3 DNA reads TGTGCCAGCAGCGTCGGGGGGGGCAGCCACGAGCAGTACTTC.

The V call is TRBV12-3 or TRBV12-4, the J call TRBJ1-1; D is ambiguous. The CDR3 loop spans 14 amino acids. V lost 1 base, J lost 5 bases, and 11 bases lay in between. CDR3 amino acids: CASSLGVSGTEAFF. CDR3 DNA sequence: TGTGCCAGCAGTTTAGGGGTTTCGGGGACTGAAGCTTTCTTT.

A few counts support this clonotype. The chain has TRBV10-2 and TRBJ1-2; 7 bases are a match to TRBD1. The V and J ends lost 8 bases and 7 bases, in that order; junction bases with no gene match: 7. This CDR3 has 12 amino acids. Germline CDR1 WSHSY, CDR2 SAAADI. The CDR3 DNA reads TGCGCCAGCTCGGACAGGAATTTTGGCTACACCTTC. Its protein is CASSDRNFGYTF.

The chain joins TRBV6-1 to TRBJ2-7, with 8 bases matching TRBD1. Germline CDR1 MNHNS, CDR2 SASEGT. Unmatched junction bases numbered 4, after V lost 6 bases and J lost 0 bases. The CDR3 extends over 14 amino acids. In DNA, the CDR3 is TGTGCCAGCAGCCGGGACAGGAGCTCCTACGAGCAGTACTTC. Translating it yields CASSRDRSSYEQYF.

CDR3 in DNA: TGTGCCAGCAGTTACGGTACCGTCGAGCAGTTCTTC. Protein product: CASSYGTVEQFF. The chain couples TRBV6-2 or TRBV6-3 to TRBJ2-1; D gene uncertain. The length of the CDR3 is 12 residues. The V and J ends lost 2 bases and 10 bases respectively, with 9 bases between them. Germline CDR1 and CDR2: MNHEY and SVGEGT.

The rearrangement uses TRBV6-1 and TRBJ2-3, with 9 positions matching TRBD1. The germline V gene encodes CDR1 MNHNS and CDR2 SASEGT. The junction had 16 bases not matched to a gene; V was cut back by 6 bases and J by 9 bases. This CDR3 is 16 amino acids long. The CDR3 nucleotides read TGTGCCAGCAGACCCCCGGGACAGGGCCCCGGAGGAACGCAGTATTTT. Translated, it gives CASRPPGQGPGGTQYF.

This clonotype occurred a few times. Written as DNA, the CDR3 is TGTGCCAGCAGACCTCTAGCGCCGAACACAGATACGCAGTATTTT. It specifies CASRPLAPNTDTQYF. V is TRBV12-3 or TRBV12-4 and J is TRBJ2-3; a possible D gene is TRBD2 (6 bases). The CDR3 length is 15 residues. Trimming removed 6 bases at V and 2 bases at J, with 15 bases between.

The chain uses TRBV20-1 and TRBJ2-1; 9 nucleotides align to TRBD2. The V gene end was trimmed by 5 bases and the J gene end by 5 bases; junction bases not matched to a gene: 16. The germline V gene has CDR1 DFQATT and CDR2 SNEGSKA (reference sequence). This CDR3 spans 17 amino acids. The CDR3 sequence is CSAPDLTTGTSNNEQFF. The CDR3 nucleotides are TGCAGTGCTCCTGACCTAACGACCGGGACTAGCAACAATGAGCAGTTCTTC.

This clonotype came up a few times. The V call is TRBV21-1, the J call TRBJ2-5; the table gives TRBD1 as D, unverified against the DNA. TRBV21-1 is reported as a pseudogene. This CDR3 has 16 residues. CDR3 in DNA: TGTGCCAGCAGCACTCTGCCGGGACAGGGCGCGGAGACCCAGTACTTC. It codes for CASSTLPGQGAETQYF.

Only a few counts were recorded for this clonotype. The chain employs TRBV12-3 or TRBV12-4 and TRBJ2-4; 7 bases match TRBD1. The V segment lost 3 bases and the J segment 4 bases; nucleotides outside the gene matches: 3. The CDR3 is made up of 14 amino acids. The CDR3 region has the DNA TGTGCCAGCAGTTTCAACAGGGGAAAAAACATTCAGTACTTC. This codes for CASSFNRGKNIQYF.

The V call is TRBV7-9, the J call TRBJ2-7; the D is unclear. The germline V gene encodes CDR1 SEHNR and CDR2 FQNEAQ (reference sequence). This CDR3 has 13 residues. V gave up 5 bases and J gave up 4 bases, with 12 bases separating them. The CDR3 region is CASSPTGQYEQYF. In DNA form, the CDR3 reads TGTGCCAGCAGCCCCACCGGCCAATACGAGCAGTACTTC. Looking up the rest from reference TRBV7-9 and TRBJ2-7 gives the full variable domain: DTGVSQNPRHKITKRGQNVTFRCDPISEHNRLYWYRQTLGQGPEFLTYFQNEAQLEKSRLLSDRFSAERPKGSFSTLEIQRTEQGDSAMYLCASSPTGQYEQYFGPGTRLTVT.